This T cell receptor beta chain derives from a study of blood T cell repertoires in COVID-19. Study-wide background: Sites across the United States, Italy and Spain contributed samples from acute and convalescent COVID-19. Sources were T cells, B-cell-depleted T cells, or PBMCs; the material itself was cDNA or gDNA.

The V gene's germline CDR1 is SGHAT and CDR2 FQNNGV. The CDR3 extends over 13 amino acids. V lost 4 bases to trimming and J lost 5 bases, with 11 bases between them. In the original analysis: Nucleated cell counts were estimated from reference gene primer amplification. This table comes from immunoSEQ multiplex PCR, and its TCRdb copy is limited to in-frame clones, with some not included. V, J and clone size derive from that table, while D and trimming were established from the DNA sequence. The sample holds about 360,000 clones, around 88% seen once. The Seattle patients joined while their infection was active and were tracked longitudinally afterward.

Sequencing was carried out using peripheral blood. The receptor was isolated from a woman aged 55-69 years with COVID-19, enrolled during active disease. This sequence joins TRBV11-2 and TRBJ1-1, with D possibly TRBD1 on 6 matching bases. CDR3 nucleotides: TGTGCCAGCAGCTCACAGGGTACGACTGAAGCTTTCTTT. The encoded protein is CASSSQGTTEAFF.